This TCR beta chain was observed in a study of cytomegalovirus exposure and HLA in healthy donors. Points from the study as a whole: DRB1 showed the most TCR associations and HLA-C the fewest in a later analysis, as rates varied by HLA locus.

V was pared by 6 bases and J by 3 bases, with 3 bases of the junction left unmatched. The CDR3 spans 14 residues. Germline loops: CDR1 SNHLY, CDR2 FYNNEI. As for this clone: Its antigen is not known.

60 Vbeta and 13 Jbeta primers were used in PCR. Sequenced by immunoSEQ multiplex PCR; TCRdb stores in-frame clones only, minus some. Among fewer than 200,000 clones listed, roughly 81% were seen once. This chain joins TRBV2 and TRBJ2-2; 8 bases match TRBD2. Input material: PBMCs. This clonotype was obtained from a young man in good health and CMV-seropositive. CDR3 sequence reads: CASRSGSHTGELFF. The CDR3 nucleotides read TGTGCCAGCAGGAGCGGGAGCCACACCGGGGAGCTGTTTTTT.